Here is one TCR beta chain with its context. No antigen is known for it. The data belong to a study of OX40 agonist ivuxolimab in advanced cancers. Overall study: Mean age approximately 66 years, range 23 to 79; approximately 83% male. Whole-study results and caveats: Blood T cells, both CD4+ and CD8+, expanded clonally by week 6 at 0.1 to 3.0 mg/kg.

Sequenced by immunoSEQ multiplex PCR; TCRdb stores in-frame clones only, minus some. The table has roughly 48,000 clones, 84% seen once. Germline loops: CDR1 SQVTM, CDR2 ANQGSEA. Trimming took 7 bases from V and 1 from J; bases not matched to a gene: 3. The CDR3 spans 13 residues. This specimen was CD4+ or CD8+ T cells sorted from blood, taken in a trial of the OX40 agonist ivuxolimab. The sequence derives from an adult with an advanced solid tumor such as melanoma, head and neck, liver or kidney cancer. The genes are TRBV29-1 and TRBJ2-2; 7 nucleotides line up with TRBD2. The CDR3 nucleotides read TGCAGCGCAGAGCGGGAGAACACCGGGGAGCTGTTTTTT. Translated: CSAERENTGELFF.